This TCR beta chain was sequenced during a study of blood T cell repertoires in COVID-19. Study context: T cells, B-cell-depleted T cells, or PBMCs supplied cDNA or gDNA.

The length of the CDR3 is 19 residues. The V and J ends lost 2 bases and 5 bases, in that order; junction bases with no gene match: 16. CDR1 SGDLS and CDR2 YYNGEE come from the germline V gene. In the study's own analysis: Nucleated cell number was recorded as an estimate derived from reference gene primer amplification. Only in-frame clones appear in the TCRdb table, and some are missing; sequencing was by immunoSEQ multiplex PCR. That table supplies the V and J calls and clone size; D and trimming were determined from the DNA. Of under 80,000 clones listed, approximately 90% are singletons. The TCR originated in an older man with active or convalescent COVID-19. J is TRBJ2-3 and V is TRBV9, with 11 positions matching TRBD2. The source material was peripheral blood. CDR3 bases: TGTGCCAGCAGCGTTGGAGAGGGTGGTAGCGGGAGGGCCCGAGATACGCAGTATTTT. Its translation: CASSVGEGGSGRARDTQYF.